This is a list of T cell receptor beta chains from one sample in a study of T cell repertoires in cytomegalovirus infection. TCRdb called the reads again in MiXCR, with one record for every CDR3 protein. The sample comprises about 190,000 distinct CDR3 sequences, about a tenth of which are singletons, and approximately 4.3% rests with the top ten. Material: PBMCs. The receptors here all came from a human donor in good health (CMV status not recorded). Some clones in this sample may be carry-over from other donors' samples. Each CDR3 is given with its conserved first and last residue. D genes are given only for firm matches. A clone size is listed for some rows: how often the clone was seen (once, few, many), or a class if it is expanded.

clone size	D gene	CDR3 length	V gene	J gene	CDR3 protein	CDR3 DNA
.	.	13	TRBV19	TRBJ2-1	CASGSTGYNEQFF	TGTGCCAGCGGGAGTACGGGTTACAATGAGCAGTTCTTC
many	.	13	TRBV7-2	TRBJ2-2	CASSQITTGELFF	TGTGCCAGCAGCCAAATTACCACCGGGGAGCTGTTTTTT
.	.	14	TRBV7-2	TRBJ2-7	CASSLEAPRYEQYF	TGTGCCAGCAGCTTAGAGGCCCCCAGGTACGAGCAGTACTTC
few	TRBD2	17	TRBV6-2/TRBV6-3	TRBJ2-1	CASSYSFASGRSNEQFF	TGTGCCAGCAGTTACTCGTTTGCTAGCGGGAGGAGCAATGAGCAGTTCTTC
many	.	14	TRBV2	TRBJ2-1	CASNEGLSYNEQFF	TGTGCCAGCAATGAGGGTCTCTCCTACAATGAGCAGTTCTTC
.	TRBD1	15	TRBV11-2	TRBJ1-6	CASSHGQGVNSPLHF	TGTGCCAGCAGCCATGGACAGGGGGTAAATTCACCCCTCCACTTT
.	.	12	TRBV29-1	TRBJ2-3	CSVEASTDTQYF	TGCAGCGTTGAGGCCAGCACAGATACGCAGTATTTT
few	.	17	TRBV19	TRBJ2-1	CASSIDRPGSRNNEQFF	TGTGCCAGTAGTATAGATCGCCCGGGAAGTAGGAACAATGAGCAGTTCTTC
many	.	14	TRBV28	TRBJ1-1	CASRGFEANTEAFF	TGTGCCAGCAGGGGGTTTGAGGCCAACACTGAAGCTTTCTTT
.	.	11	TRBV29-1	TRBJ2-5	CSVEAAGPQYF	TGCAGCGTTGAAGCTGCGGGTCCCCAGTACTTC
many	.	13	TRBV28	TRBJ1-1	CASSLEGLAEAFF	TGTGCCAGCAGTTTAGAGGGGTTGGCTGAAGCTTTCTTT
few	.	13	TRBV27	TRBJ1-1	CASSLYRDTEAFF	TGTGCCAGCAGTTTATACAGGGACACTGAAGCTTTCTTT
.	TRBD1	14	TRBV9	TRBJ1-5	CASSVGTGNQPQHF	TGTGCCAGCAGCGTTGGGACAGGCAATCAGCCCCAGCATTTT
.	.	14	TRBV28	TRBJ2-2	CASSPALNTGELFF	TGTGCCAGCAGTCCAGCGCTGAACACCGGGGAGCTGTTTTTT
many	.	14	TRBV7-2	TRBJ1-2	CASSLLSTGYGYTF	TGTGCCAGCAGCTTATTATCTACAGGCTATGGCTACACCTTC
.	.	14	TRBV3-1	TRBJ2-5	CASSPNREQETQYF	TGTGCCAGCAGCCCTAACAGGGAACAAGAGACCCAGTACTTC
.	.	13	TRBV7-6	TRBJ2-5	CASRSPWQETQYF	TGTGCCAGCCGATCACCGTGGCAAGAGACCCAGTACTTC
many	.	14	TRBV5-6	TRBJ2-5	CASSPAAGEETQYF	TGTGCCAGCAGCCCCGCGGCAGGAGAAGAGACCCAGTACTTC
many	TRBD2	13	TRBV20-1	TRBJ2-1	CSARTSGYYEQFF	TGCAGTGCTAGGACTAGCGGGTACTATGAGCAGTTCTTC
many	.	14	TRBV7-2	TRBJ2-2	CASSLGSYTGELFF	TGTGCCAGCAGCTTAGGGAGTTACACCGGGGAGCTGTTTTTT
many	.	15	TRBV7-9	TRBJ1-1	CASSLRSGKAAEAFF	TGTGCCAGCAGCTTAAGATCTGGGAAGGCCGCTGAAGCTTTCTTT
many	.	14	TRBV7-9	TRBJ2-3	CASSSRQSTDPQYF	TGTGCCAGCAGCTCCCGACAGAGCACCGATCCGCAGTATTTT